Listed below are T cell receptor beta chains from one sample, sequenced in a study of shared clonotypes between healthy human individuals. Repertoires were generated with immunoSEQ multiplex PCR, while TCRdb's copy carries only in-frame clones and drops some. The sample lists under 2,500,000 clones; 95% were seen once. Specimen: naive CD4+ T cells sorted from blood. These receptors originate from a man aged 18 to 29 in good health. Both conserved end residues are part of each CDR3. The order of the fields is V gene, J gene, D gene, clone size, CDR3 DNA, CDR3 protein. The D gene is left open where the match is weak. Clone size is shown for a subset of rows, as once, few, many or a class of expanded clone.

TRBV6-6	TRBJ2-7	TRBD1	NA	TGTGCCAGCAGTAAAGGGACAGCCGAGCAGTACTTC	CASSKGTAEQYF
TRBV5-1	TRBJ2-7	NA	NA	TGCGCCAGCAGCTTGGAGATAGCAGCCACCTACGAGCAGTACTTC	CASSLEIAATYEQYF
TRBV19	TRBJ2-7	NA	NA	TGTGCCAGTAGTGTCACAGGCTACGAGCAGTACTTC	CASSVTGYEQYF
TRBV11-2	TRBJ1-1	TRBD1	NA	TGTGCCAGCAGCTTGAGGACAGGGGGCTTGAACACTGAAGCTTTCTTT	CASSLRTGGLNTEAFF
TRBV5-1	TRBJ2-2	TRBD1	NA	TGCGCCAGCAGCGAACAGGGGTCCGGGGAGCTGTTTTTT	CASSEQGSGELFF
TRBV6-6	TRBJ1-2	TRBD1	once	TGTGCCAGCAGTTACTACAGGGGAAACTATGGCTACACCTTC	CASSYYRGNYGYTF
TRBV18	TRBJ1-3	NA	NA	TGTGCCAGCTCACCATATCCAGGAAACACCATATATTTT	CASSPYPGNTIYF
TRBV9	TRBJ2-5	NA	NA	TGTGCCAGCAGCGTCGAGGGGGGAGAGACCCAGTACTTC	CASSVEGGETQYF
TRBV5-1	TRBJ2-3	NA	NA	TGCGCCAGCAGCTCCGGGACTGGGACAGATACGCAGTATTTT	CASSSGTGTDTQYF
TRBV2	TRBJ2-7	NA	NA	TGTGCCAGCGAGGGAGGAAGGACCTCCGCGTACGAGCAGTACTTC	CASEGGRTSAYEQYF
TRBV9	TRBJ1-6	TRBD1	few	TGTGCCAGCAGCGTAGGACAGGGCGGGGATTCACCCCTCCACTTT	CASSVGQGGDSPLHF
TRBV5-4	TRBJ2-7	NA	once	TGTGCCAGCAGCTCCGAGCTCGAGCAGTACTTC	CASSSELEQYF
TRBV9	TRBJ1-6	NA	NA	TGTGCCAGCAGCGTAGAGGAAAGGAGGGGTTCACCCCTCCACTTT	CASSVEERRGSPLHF
TRBV5-1	TRBJ2-5	TRBD2	NA	TGCGCCAGCAGCTTGGCGGCTAGCGGGGGAGAGACCCAGTACTTC	CASSLAASGGETQYF
TRBV9	TRBJ1-1	NA	NA	TGTGCCAGCAGCCCGCAGGTGAGGCGATCGAACACTGAAGCTTTCTTT	CASSPQVRRSNTEAFF
TRBV7-6	TRBJ2-7	TRBD2	NA	TGTGCCAGCAGCCGGACTAGCGGGGACTACGAGCAGTACTTC	CASSRTSGDYEQYF
TRBV29-1	TRBJ1-3	NA	NA	TGCAGCGTTGAAGGGAGGGGACCAACGGACAGTGGAAACACCATATATTTT	CSVEGRGPTDSGNTIYF
TRBV18	TRBJ1-2	TRBD1	NA	TGTGCCAGCTCACCACCGGACAGGGACGGCTACACCTTC	CASSPPDRDGYTF
TRBV11-3	TRBJ2-3	NA	NA	TGTGCCAGCAGCTCGGGACTGCAGGGGAATACGCAGTATTTT	CASSSGLQGNTQYF
TRBV28	TRBJ1-2	NA	NA	TGTGCCAGCAGTTTTCAACAACCGCCTTATGGCTACACCTTC	CASSFQQPPYGYTF
TRBV6-5	TRBJ1-5	NA	NA	TGTGCCAGCAGTTTGACACTTAGCAATCAGCCCCAGCATTTT	CASSLTLSNQPQHF
TRBV11-3	TRBJ2-1	NA	NA	TGTGCCAGCAGCTATATGGAGGGCGGCAATGAGCAGTTCTTC	CASSYMEGGNEQFF
TRBV19	TRBJ2-6	NA	NA	TGTGCCAGTTATGGGAGCTCTGGGGCCAACGTCCTGACTTTC	CASYGSSGANVLTF
TRBV15	TRBJ1-1	NA	once	TGTGCCACCAGCAGAGTGGGACTTGGTGGGGCTTTCTTT	CATSRVGLGGAFF
TRBV27	TRBJ2-7	TRBD1	NA	TGTGCCAGCAGTTTCGGACAGGGCTCCTACGAGCAGTACTTC	CASSFGQGSYEQYF
TRBV4-1	TRBJ1-2	TRBD1	once	TGCGCCAGCAGCCAGGATGACAGGGGGAACTATGGCTACACCTTC	CASSQDDRGNYGYTF
TRBV29-1	TRBJ1-1	NA	NA	TGCAGCGTTGAACGGATCCAGAACACTGAAGCTTTCTTT	CSVERIQNTEAFF
TRBV7-9	TRBJ2-7	NA	NA	TGTGCCAGCAGCTTGTGGCAGGGTTTTTCCTACGAGCAGTACTTC	CASSLWQGFSYEQYF
TRBV11-2	TRBJ2-7	NA	NA	TGTGCCAGCATCCCCGGGGTTGACTACGAGCAGTACTTC	CASIPGVDYEQYF
TRBV18	TRBJ1-5	TRBD1	NA	TGTGCCAGCTCACCGGATCAGACAGGGACGCAGCCCCAGCATTTT	CASSPDQTGTQPQHF
TRBV29-1	TRBJ2-2	NA	NA	TGCAGCGTCCGGGAGTCCACCGGGGAGCTGTTTTTT	CSVRESTGELFF
TRBV7-2	TRBJ2-2	TRBD2	NA	TGTGCCAGCAGCCATCCCCCCGGGACTAGCCTTAACACCGGGGAGCTGTTTTTT	CASSHPPGTSLNTGELFF
TRBV6-5	TRBJ2-7	NA	once	TGTGCCAGCAGTTCCCCTGGGGAGGCATCCTACGAGCAGTACTTC	CASSSPGEASYEQYF
TRBV6-4	TRBJ1-4	NA	NA	TGTGCCAGCACCGCCGGGCAGGCGGCGGAAAAACTGTTTTTT	CASTAGQAAEKLFF
TRBV6-5	TRBJ2-2	NA	NA	TGTGCCTCACGAACATCCACCGGGGAGCTGTTTTTT	CASRTSTGELFF
TRBV5-1	TRBJ2-1	TRBD2	NA	TGCGCCAGCAGCTTGACTAGCGGGATGTACAATGAGCAGTTCTTC	CASSLTSGMYNEQFF
TRBV7-2	TRBJ2-1	NA	NA	TGTGCCAGCAGCTTAGAGATCAGGGGCCTAGGGCAGTTCTTC	CASSLEIRGLGQFF
TRBV5-4	TRBJ2-2	TRBD2	NA	TGTGCCAGCAGCCTCGGGAGGCTGCAGGGAGAGCTGTTTTTT	CASSLGRLQGELFF
TRBV27	TRBJ1-5	NA	NA	TGTGCCAGCAGTCCTATGAGTCGCAATCAGCCCCAGCATTTT	CASSPMSRNQPQHF
TRBV25-1	TRBJ1-4	TRBD1	NA	TGTGCCAGCAGTGCAGGGGGCGTGTCTGAAAAACTGTTTTTT	CASSAGGVSEKLFF
TRBV10-3	TRBJ1-6	NA	NA	TGTGCCATCAGTGAGTGGAACTATTCACCCCTCCACTTT	CAISEWNYSPLHF
TRBV6-1	TRBJ2-7	NA	NA	TGTGCCAGCAAATCGACAGTCTGGGGCGGCGAGCAGTACTTC	CASKSTVWGGEQYF
TRBV7-7	TRBJ2-4	NA	NA	TGTGCTAGCAGCTTAGAACGAGTTCTCGCCTTAGCCAAAAACATTCAGTACTTC	CASSLERVLALAKNIQYF
TRBV5-4	TRBJ1-2	NA	NA	TGTGCCAGCAGTACTACGGGGGCGAGCTATGGCTACACCTTC	CASSTTGASYGYTF
TRBV28	TRBJ2-5	NA	NA	TGTGCCAGCAGTTTAAAACTAGGGTTCCAAGAGACCCAGTACTTC	CASSLKLGFQETQYF
TRBV6-5	TRBJ1-2	TRBD1	NA	TGTGCCAGCAGTTACAGGACAGGGGGATTCTATGGCTACACCTTC	CASSYRTGGFYGYTF
TRBV5-6	TRBJ2-1	NA	NA	TGTGCCAGCAGCCCCGGATGGGGGCCCTACAATGAGCAGTTCTTC	CASSPGWGPYNEQFF
TRBV7-9	TRBJ2-4	TRBD2	NA	TGTGCCAGCAGCTTTGGGACTAGCGACGCCCCCATTCAGTACTTC	CASSFGTSDAPIQYF
TRBV9	TRBJ1-6	TRBD1	NA	TGTGCCAGCAGCGTAGCAGGCAGGGGGCTCGGTAATTCACCCCTCCACTTT	CASSVAGRGLGNSPLHF
TRBV28	TRBJ1-5	NA	NA	TGTGCCAGCAGTGATAGCAATCAGCCCCAGCATTTT	CASSDSNQPQHF
TRBV10-2	TRBJ1-2	NA	NA	TGCGCCAGCAGTGATGGGACTCAAAGCTATGGCTACACCTTC	CASSDGTQSYGYTF
TRBV27	TRBJ2-1	TRBD1	NA	TGTGCCAGCAGTGCCCGGAGGGACAGGTCCACCGAGCAGTTCTTC	CASSARRDRSTEQFF
TRBV6-1	TRBJ2-7	NA	NA	TGTGCCAGCAGGGCCGGGGGTTCCCACGAGCAGTACTTC	CASRAGGSHEQYF
TRBV6-5	TRBJ2-7	NA	NA	TGTGCCAGCAGTAGTCGAGGGGTTGGAAGGCACGAGCAGTACTTC	CASSSRGVGRHEQYF
TRBV6-5	TRBJ2-3	TRBD2	NA	TGTGCCAAACGACTAGCGCCCGGCACAGATACGCAGTATTTT	CAKRLAPGTDTQYF